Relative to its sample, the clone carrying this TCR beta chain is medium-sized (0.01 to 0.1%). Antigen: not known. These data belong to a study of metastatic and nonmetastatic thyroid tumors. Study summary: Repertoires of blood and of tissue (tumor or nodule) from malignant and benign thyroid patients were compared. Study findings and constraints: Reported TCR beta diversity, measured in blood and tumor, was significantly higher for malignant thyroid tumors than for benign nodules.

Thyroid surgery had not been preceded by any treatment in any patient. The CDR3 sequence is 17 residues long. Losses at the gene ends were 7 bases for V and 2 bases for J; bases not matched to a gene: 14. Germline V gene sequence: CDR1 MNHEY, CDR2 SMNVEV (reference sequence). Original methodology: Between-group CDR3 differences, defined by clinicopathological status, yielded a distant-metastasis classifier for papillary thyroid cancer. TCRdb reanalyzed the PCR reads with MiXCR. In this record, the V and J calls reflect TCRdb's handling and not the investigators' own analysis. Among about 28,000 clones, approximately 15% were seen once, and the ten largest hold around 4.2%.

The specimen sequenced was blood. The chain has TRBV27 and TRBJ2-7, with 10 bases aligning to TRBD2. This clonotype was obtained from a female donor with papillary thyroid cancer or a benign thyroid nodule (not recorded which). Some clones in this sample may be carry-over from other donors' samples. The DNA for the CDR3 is TGTGCCAGCATCTTCTCGCCGAGCGGGAGGGATGCCTACGAGCAGTACTTC. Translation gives CASIFSPSGRDAYEQYF.